These 21 T cell receptor beta chains were all obtained from the same sample, sequenced in a study of cytomegalovirus exposure and HLA in healthy donors. PCR primers comprised 60 Vbeta and 13 Jbeta primers. Data came from immunoSEQ multiplex PCR; TCRdb stores just in-frame clones and leaves some out. The sample shows 170,000 or so clones, roughly 80% of them seen only once. The sample was PBMCs. The receptors shown here come from a man aged 18-30 years in good health and CMV-seronegative.

V usage is TRBV28 and J usage is TRBJ2-1; 7 nucleotides line up with TRBD1. The V segment lost 3 bases and the J segment 10 bases; nucleotides outside the gene matches: 9. The CDR3 has 14 amino acids. Germline V gene lookup returns CDR1 MDHEN and CDR2 SYDVKM. This CDR3 is CASSFLDRVNEQFF. The CDR3 region has the DNA TGTGCCAGCAGTTTTCTCGACAGGGTGAACGAGCAGTTCTTC.

This sequence joins TRBV2 and TRBJ1-2; D is perhaps TRBD1 (6 bases). This CDR3 spans 12 amino acids. V lost 8 bases and J 6 bases, leaving 13 bases between the germline ends. Germline V gene lookup returns CDR1 SNHLY and CDR2 FYNNEI. The DNA of the CDR3 is TGTGCCAGCCGGGACAACCAACATGGCTACACCTTC. Protein: CASRDNQHGYTF.

The chain has TRBV9 and TRBJ2-2; weak D call: TRBD1 (5 bases). The CDR3 consists of 16 residues. Germline assignment: CDR1 SGDLS and CDR2 YYNGEE. With 1 base removed from V and 5 bases from J, the gap between germline ends came to 15 bases. The CDR3 is CASSVSPSRETGELFF. Here the CDR3 DNA reads TGTGCCAGCAGCGTATCCCCCTCCAGGGAAACCGGGGAGCTGTTTTTT.

The J gene is TRBJ2-2, the V gene TRBV5-1, with D uncertain. Per the germline V gene, CDR1 is SGHRS and CDR2 is YFSETQ. This CDR3 region has 12 residues. V dropped 2 bases and J dropped 6 bases, with 5 bases sitting between them. This CDR3 reads CASSFTPGELFF. The DNA for the CDR3 is TGCGCCAGCAGCTTCACTCCCGGGGAGCTGTTTTTT.

This chain joins TRBV19 and TRBJ1-6, with 9 positions matching TRBD1. Per germline, CDR1 LNHDA and CDR2 SQIVND (reference sequence). The CDR3 spans 15 residues. With V trimmed by 10 bases and J by 5 bases, 9 bases remained unmatched. The CDR3 is CATNPGQGHNSPLHF. Written as DNA, the CDR3 is TGTGCCACAAATCCGGGACAGGGCCATAATTCACCCCTCCACTTT. The full variable domain, its missing parts supplied by reference TRBV19 and TRBJ1-6, is DGGITQSPKYLFRKEGQNVTLSCEQNLNHDAMYWYRQDPGQGLRLIYYSQIVNDFQKGDIAEGYSVSREKKESFPLTVTSAQKNPTAFYLCATNPGQGHNSPLHFGNGTRLTVT.

The chain recombines TRBV10-3 with TRBJ2-3; TRBD1 agrees at 7 bases. The V segment lost 2 bases and the J segment 2 bases; nucleotides outside the gene matches: 7. Germline loops: CDR1 ENHRY, CDR2 SYGVKD. CDR3 length: 16 residues. The CDR3 region has the DNA TGTGCCATCAGTGAGCTCCGGGACAGAGCCACAGATACGCAGTATTTT. This codes for CAISELRDRATDTQYF.

V is TRBV27 and J is TRBJ1-5; D is uncertain. The V gene's germline CDR1 is MNHEY and CDR2 SMNVEV (reference sequence). V shed 8 bases and J shed 2 bases, with 13 bases lying between them. The CDR3 length is 14 residues. The CDR3 loop is CASRPSVGNQPQHF. The CDR3, as DNA: TGTGCCAGCCGTCCCTCGGTCGGCAATCAGCCCCAGCATTTT.

The chain has TRBV7-2 and TRBJ1-2, with 9 bases fitting TRBD1. V dropped 5 bases and J dropped 4; count of bases not matched to a gene: 5. This CDR3 contains 14 residues. Germline lookup yields CDR1 SGHTA and CDR2 FQGNSA. The CDR3 DNA reads as TGTGCCAGCAGCAGACAGGGGGATCTCTATGGCTACACCTTC. This translates into CASSRQGDLYGYTF.

This chain connects TRBV9 to TRBJ2-7, with TRBD1 matching over 9 bases. V lost 3 bases and J lost 5; bases outside the gene matches: 15. This CDR3 has 17 amino acids. Germline values: CDR1 SGDLS, CDR2 YYNGEE. CDR3 amino acids: CASSARPAGTGNHEQYF. The CDR3 region has the DNA TGTGCCAGCAGCGCCCGACCCGCCGGGACAGGGAACCACGAGCAGTACTTC.

CDR3 in DNA: TGTGCCAGTAGTTCGCTAGCGGGAGTGAACGAGCAGTACTTC. Translation: CASSSLAGVNEQYF. The chain links TRBV19 to TRBJ2-7, with TRBD2 matching over 10 bases. The J segment lost 5 bases and the V segment lost 5 bases, leaving 6 bases of the junction unmatched. There are 14 residues in the CDR3. Germline V gives CDR1 LNHDA, CDR2 SQIVND (reference sequence). Using reference TRBV19 and TRBJ2-7 for the parts outside the CDR3, the full variable domain is DGGITQSPKYLFRKEGQNVTLSCEQNLNHDAMYWYRQDPGQGLRLIYYSQIVNDFQKGDIAEGYSVSREKKESFPLTVTSAQKNPTAFYLCASSSLAGVNEQYFGPGTRLTVT.

This chain uses TRBV7-3 with TRBJ2-1; TRBD2 agrees at 12 bases. CDR1 is SGHTA, CDR2 FQGTGA, per germline. The CDR3 loop spans 15 amino acids. V gave up 5 bases and J gave up 4 bases; unmatched junction bases: 3. The CDR3 spells CASSQGLAGYNEQFF. CDR3 nucleotide sequence: TGTGCCAGCAGCCAGGGACTAGCGGGTTACAATGAGCAGTTCTTC.

The J gene is TRBJ2-3, the V gene TRBV7-2, with D possibly being TRBD2 (6 bases). This CDR3 has 16 residues. With 5 bases removed from V and 1 base from J, the gap between germline ends came to 16 bases. Germline CDR1 SGHTA, CDR2 FQGNSA. CDR3 sequence (DNA): TGTGCCAGCAGCATCTCGCTAGCGACCCGCACAGATACGCAGTATTTT. Residues: CASSISLATRTDTQYF.

This chain connects TRBV11-2 to TRBJ2-2, with 10 bases identical to TRBD1. Germline lookup yields CDR1 SGHAT and CDR2 FQNNGV. The CDR3 loop spans 17 amino acids. J lost 6 bases, V lost 4 bases, and 11 bases had no gene match. The CDR3 reads CASSYPEGTGVAGELFF. DNA for the CDR3: TGTGCCAGCAGCTACCCAGAGGGGACAGGGGTGGCCGGGGAGCTGTTTTTT.

The chain uses TRBV11-2 and TRBJ2-1, with D uncertain. The V end lost 5 bases, the J end lost 0 bases, and 14 bases lay between the germline ends. CDR1 SGHAT and CDR2 FQNNGV come from the germline V gene. The CDR3 runs to 16 residues. The CDR3 region is CASSPQVLFSYNEQFF. For the CDR3, the DNA is TGTGCCAGCAGCCCGCAGGTGCTTTTCTCCTACAATGAGCAGTTCTTC.

This rearrangement joins TRBV29-1 to TRBJ2-3; TRBD2 is a possible D gene (6 bases). Germline V gene sequence: CDR1 SQVTM, CDR2 ANQGSEA. The CDR3 sequence is 12 residues long. V was shortened by 8 bases and J by 6 bases, with 15 bases between the two germline ends. The CDR3 DNA is TGCAGCTCATGGTTGGCGGGGGATACGCAGTATTTT. This gives the protein CSSWLAGDTQYF.

V and J are TRBV7-9 and TRBJ2-3, with 12 positions matching TRBD2. The V and J ends lost 1 base and 4 bases, in that order; junction bases with no gene match: 9. CDR1 is SEHNR and CDR2 is FQNEAQ in the germline V gene (reference sequence). This CDR3 has 18 residues. The CDR3 region has the DNA TGTGCCAGCAGCTTAGGGATGGGACTAGCGGGTTTGTCAGATACGCAGTATTTT. Translated: CASSLGMGLAGLSDTQYF.

The chain is built from TRBV6-5 and TRBJ2-1; TRBD1 might be the D (6 bases). Trimming took 6 bases from V and 2 from J, leaving 11 bases between them. The germline CDR1 and CDR2 sequences are MNHEY and SVGAGI. The CDR3 has 14 residues. CDR3 in amino acids: CASRRTAPYNEQFF. For the CDR3, the DNA is TGTGCCAGCAGACGGACAGCTCCCTACAATGAGCAGTTCTTC.

V usage is TRBV10-3 and J usage is TRBJ1-2; D gene ambiguous. Trimming took off 2 bases at V and 6 bases at J, with 16 bases between the two ends. The CDR3 loop spans 15 amino acids. The germline V gene encodes CDR1 ENHRY and CDR2 SYGVKD. Here the CDR3 reads CAISEEERAENGYTF. DNA for the CDR3: TGTGCCATCAGTGAGGAAGAGAGGGCGGAAAATGGCTACACCTTC.

In its sample, this clone was seen a few times. The chain joins TRBV19 to TRBJ1-1; D is perhaps TRBD1 (5 bases). This CDR3 has 15 amino acids. The germline V gene encodes CDR1 LNHDA and CDR2 SQIVND (reference sequence). The V end was cut by 4 bases, the J end by 0 bases, with 12 bases between. CDR3 loop: CASSTQTAMNTEAFF. The CDR3 DNA follows: TGTGCCAGTAGTACACAGACAGCCATGAACACTGAAGCTTTCTTT. Based on the CDR3 plus reference TRBV19 and TRBJ1-1, the full variable domain is DGGITQSPKYLFRKEGQNVTLSCEQNLNHDAMYWYRQDPGQGLRLIYYSQIVNDFQKGDIAEGYSVSREKKESFPLTVTSAQKNPTAFYLCASSTQTAMNTEAFFGQGTRLTVV.

V is TRBV6-6 and J is TRBJ1-5; D remains unclear. This CDR3 region has 13 residues. V lost 5 bases and J 5 bases, leaving 10 bases between the germline ends. Per the germline V gene, CDR1 is MNHNY and CDR2 is SVGAGI (reference sequence). CDR3 sequence reads: CASSPPGDQPQHF. CDR3 nucleotide sequence: TGTGCCAGCAGTCCGCCCGGGGATCAGCCCCAGCATTTT.

CDR3 sequence (DNA): TGTGCCAGCAGTTCCCCCGGGACTAGCGGGATTGTGCAGTACTTC. Amino acids: CASSSPGTSGIVQYF. The gene calls are TRBV6-5 and TRBJ2-5; TRBD2 matches 13 bases. CDR1 is MNHEY, CDR2 SVGAGI, per germline. V lost 4 bases and J lost 11; bases outside the gene matches: 10. The CDR3 length is 15 residues.